The 32 T cell receptor beta chains presented below share a single source sample, sequenced in a study of blood T cells in healthy people across ages. It was with a sample-barcoded 5' primer and a J-beta primer mix that a second PCR of roughly 7 to 12 cycles was run. One entry per CDR3 protein results from TCRdb running MiXCR on the 5' RACE reads. The data show 1.2 million to 1.5 million distinct CDR3 sequences, approximately 42% seen once. Sequenced material: blood. The receptors shown here come from a woman aged 18-29 years in good health.

This rearrangement joins TRBV14 to TRBJ1-2, with no clear D. V lost 0 bases to trimming and J lost 3 bases, with 11 bases between them. The CDR3 contains 15 residues. Looked up from germline, CDR1 is SGHDN and CDR2 is FVKESK. The CDR3 bases are TGTGCCAGCAGCCAAGATTGGCCGGGATACTATGGCTACACCTTC. Its protein is CASSQDWPGYYGYTF.

V is TRBV7-3 and J is TRBJ2-3; D gene ambiguous. CDR3 length equals 16 residues. Between the trimmed V and J ends, which lost 1 base and 0 bases, there was a span of 11 bases. Germline assignment: CDR1 SGHTA and CDR2 FQGTGA. The CDR3 protein is CASSLKFPISTDTQYF. The CDR3 DNA reads TGTGCCAGCAGCTTAAAATTTCCGATTAGCACAGATACGCAGTATTTT. Full variable domain (missing parts from reference TRBV7-3 and TRBJ2-3): GAGVSQTPSNKVTEKGKYVELRCDPISGHTALYWYRQSLGQGPEFLIYFQGTGAADDSGLPNDRFFAVRPEGSVSTLKIQRTERGDSAVYLCASSLKFPISTDTQYFGPGTRLTVL.

This chain uses TRBV27 with TRBJ2-1; 8 bases line up with TRBD2. The J call is doubtful: the DNA matches TRBJ2-7 better. Germline assignment: CDR1 MNHEY and CDR2 SMNVEV (reference sequence). The length of the CDR3 is 15 residues. The CDR3 protein is CASSLGGGPYNEQYF. The CDR3 bases are TGTGCCAGCAGTTTAGGCGGGGGGCCTTACAATGAGCAGTACTTC.

The sample holds a few counts of this clonotype. V gene TRBV12-3 or TRBV12-4 combines with J gene TRBJ2-1, with a possible D match to TRBD2 (6 bases). CDR3 length equals 14 residues. V lost 8 bases and J 9 bases, leaving 20 bases between the germline ends. CDR3 sequence: CASGRPGTPREQFF. DNA of the CDR3: TGTGCCAGCGGACGACCTGGGACTCCGCGTGAGCAGTTCTTC.

This chain uses TRBV6-2 or TRBV6-3 with TRBJ2-1; 13 positions match TRBD2. Germline V gives CDR1 MNHEY, CDR2 SVGEGT. V shed 6 bases, J shed 8 bases, and the junction held 16 bases outside the gene matches. The CDR3 loop spans 18 amino acids. The CDR3 DNA follows: TGTGCCAGCAGCCCCGGTGGACTAGCGGGAGTAAAACTACATGAGCAGTTCTTC. It codes for CASSPGGLAGVKLHEQFF.

The chain links TRBV7-8 to TRBJ1-2; 7 bases match TRBD1. In germline, CDR1 is SGHVS, CDR2 FQNEAQ. V was clipped by 5 bases and J by 6 bases; unmatched bases: 6. The CDR3 is 13 residues long. The CDR3 loop reads CASSPQGFNGYTF. In DNA, the CDR3 is TGTGCCAGCAGCCCACAGGGGTTTAATGGCTACACCTTC.

The V gene is TRBV27, the J gene TRBJ2-3, with a tentative D call TRBD2 (6 bases). CDR1 and CDR2 from the germline V gene are MNHEY and SMNVEV (reference sequence). This CDR3 is 16 amino acids long. V was cut by 4 bases and J by 5 bases, with 19 bases left in between. The CDR3 loop reads CASSSLGLMGVDTQYF. DNA of the CDR3: TGTGCCAGCAGTTCCCTGGGACTCATGGGGGTAGATACGCAGTATTTT.

The table lists this clonotype with a few counts. The DNA for the CDR3 is TGCAGTGCGTCCGGGACTCGCGCCACAGATACGCAGTATTTT. It translates to CSASGTRATDTQYF. The chain has TRBV20-1 and TRBJ2-3, with D possibly matching TRBD2 (6 bases). This CDR3 is built from 14 residues. V was shortened by 6 bases and J by 2 bases, with 15 bases between the two germline ends. CDR1 and CDR2 from the germline V gene are DFQATT and SNEGSKA (reference sequence).

Ten or more counts support this clonotype. This rearrangement joins TRBV15 to TRBJ1-2; 7 nucleotides agree with TRBD1. The CDR3 contains 17 residues. The V and J ends lost 5 bases and 0 bases, in that order; junction bases with no gene match: 12. The V gene's germline CDR1 is LNHNV and CDR2 YYDKDF (reference sequence). The CDR3 loop reads CATSLDRRSNSNYGYTF. The DNA of the CDR3 is TGTGCCACCAGCTTGGACAGGCGATCCAACTCTAACTATGGCTACACCTTC.

The V and J genes are TRBV5-1 and TRBJ1-2, with a weak D call TRBD1 (6 bases). The length of the CDR3 is 16 residues. Germline assignment: CDR1 SGHRS and CDR2 YFSETQ. V was cut by 4 bases and J by 2 bases, with 18 bases left in between. The CDR3 DNA is TGCGCCAGCAGCCACGGACAGACAGGCCCAAACTATGGCTACACCTTC. Protein product: CASSHGQTGPNYGYTF.

A few counts support this clonotype. The rearrangement links TRBV20-1 to TRBJ2-1, with TRBD2 matching 7 bases. This CDR3 spans 15 amino acids. The ends lost 6 bases at V and 2 bases at J; junction bases unmatched: 10. Germline assignment: CDR1 DFQATT and CDR2 SNEGSKA (reference sequence). The CDR3 here is CSASSDRGAYNEQFF. In DNA form, the CDR3 reads TGCAGTGCCTCGTCCGACCGGGGGGCCTACAATGAGCAGTTCTTC.

This clonotype was counted a few times. The chain employs TRBV5-1 and TRBJ1-4; D is perhaps TRBD1 (6 bases). This CDR3 region has 19 residues. Per germline, CDR1 SGHRS and CDR2 YFSETQ. Trimming removed 0 bases at V and 8 bases at J, with 26 bases between. CDR3 region: CASSLDPQGTLSTVEKLFF. CDR3 nucleotide sequence: TGCGCCAGCAGCTTGGATCCCCAGGGGACTTTATCAACGGTGGAAAAACTGTTTTTT. The full variable domain, rest sourced from reference TRBV5-1 and TRBJ1-4, is KAGVTQTPRYLIKTRGQQVTLSCSPISGHRSVSWYQQTPGQGLQFLFEYFSETQRNKGNFPGRFSGRQFSNSRSEMNVSTLELGDSALYLCASSLDPQGTLSTVEKLFFGSGTQLSVL.

This clonotype came up a few times. The V and J genes are TRBV10-3 and TRBJ1-2; TRBD1 is a possible D gene (5 bases). This CDR3 is built from 15 residues. Per germline, CDR1 ENHRY and CDR2 SYGVKD. The V and J ends lost 2 bases and 0 bases respectively, with 10 bases between them. CDR3 amino acids: CAISEAGQTNYGYTF. DNA of the CDR3: TGTGCCATCAGTGAGGCAGGGCAAACTAACTATGGCTACACCTTC.

The chain uses TRBV6-1 and TRBJ2-3; possible D gene TRBD2, 6 bases. Trimming stripped 6 bases from V and 2 bases from J, with 18 bases between. This CDR3 region has 16 residues. In germline, CDR1 is MNHNS, CDR2 SASEGT. CDR3 bases: TGTGCCAGCAGCAGAAGTCGGGGGTCAATCACAGATACGCAGTATTTT. This codes for CASSRSRGSITDTQYF.

This clonotype appeared a few times. V usage is TRBV7-9 and J usage is TRBJ2-3; D may be TRBD2 (7 bases). Trimming removed 2 bases from V and 4 bases from J, with 10 bases in between. The CDR3 extends over 14 amino acids. Looked up from germline, CDR1 is SEHNR and CDR2 is FQNEAQ (reference sequence). The CDR3 DNA reads TGTGCCAGCAGCTTAAACGGGGGGCCAGATACGCAGTATTTT. It yields the protein CASSLNGGPDTQYF. Full variable domain (rest looked up from reference TRBV7-9 and TRBJ2-3): DTGVSQNPRHKITKRGQNVTFRCDPISEHNRLYWYRQTLGQGPEFLTYFQNEAQLEKSRLLSDRFSAERPKGSFSTLEIQRTEQGDSAMYLCASSLNGGPDTQYFGPGTRLTVL.

The rearrangement uses TRBV29-1 and TRBJ2-7, with a tentative D call TRBD2 (7 bases). This CDR3 is 15 amino acids long. The V gene lost 1 base and the J gene lost 2 bases, with 15 bases spanning the gap. CDR1 SQVTM and CDR2 ANQGSEA come from the germline V gene. The chain's CDR3 is CSVEVGEGEAYEQYF. CDR3 DNA sequence: TGCAGCGTTGAAGTCGGGGAGGGGGAGGCCTACGAGCAGTACTTC.

The V gene is TRBV29-1, the J gene TRBJ1-1; D unresolved. The CDR3 sequence is 12 residues long. The V end was cut by 2 bases, the J end by 3 bases, with 7 bases between. CDR1 is SQVTM, CDR2 ANQGSEA, per germline. The CDR3, as DNA: TGCAGCGTTGAATTAGCGTACACTGAAGCTTTCTTT. It is translated as CSVELAYTEAFF. The variable domain in full, with the rest retrieved from reference TRBV29-1 and TRBJ1-1, is SAVISQKPSRDICQRGTSLTIQCQVDSQVTMMFWYRQQPGQSLTLIATANQGSEATYESGFVIDKFPISRPNLTFSTLTVSNMSPEDSSIYLCSVELAYTEAFFGQGTRLTVV.

This clonotype was observed a few times. V gene TRBV7-8 combines with J gene TRBJ2-7; the D is unclear. Between the trimmed V and J ends, which lost 2 bases and 4 bases, there was a span of 6 bases. This CDR3 contains 12 residues. Germline V gene sequence: CDR1 SGHVS, CDR2 FQNEAQ. The CDR3 region is CASSLIVYEQYF. The CDR3 DNA sequence: TGTGCCAGCAGCTTAATCGTATACGAGCAGTACTTC.

The rearrangement joins TRBV2 to TRBJ1-1, with a weak D call TRBD1 (5 bases). Trimming removed 10 bases from V and 5 bases from J, with 8 bases in between. This CDR3 region has 10 residues. Germline V lookup: CDR1 SNHLY, CDR2 FYNNEI. The CDR3 nucleotides read TGTGCCACCCGGGGGACTGAAGCTTTCTTT. The encoded protein is CATRGTEAFF.

This clonotype was seen more than once but under ten times. V gene TRBV28 combines with J gene TRBJ2-4; 11 nucleotides align to TRBD2. Germline V gene sequence: CDR1 MDHEN, CDR2 SYDVKM. Unmatched junction bases numbered 6, after V lost 6 bases and J lost 5 bases. The CDR3 is 15 residues long. CDR3 sequence reads: CASRGLAGGENIQYF. The CDR3 DNA sequence: TGTGCCAGCAGAGGCCTAGCGGGGGGTGAAAACATTCAGTACTTC. Full variable domain (outside the CDR3, taken from reference TRBV28 and TRBJ2-4): DVKVTQSSRYLVKRTGEKVFLECVQDMDHENMFWYRQDPGLGLRLIYFSYDVKMKEKGDIPEGYSVSREKKERFSLILESASTNQTSMYLCASRGLAGGENIQYFGAGTRLSVL.

This clonotype showed up just a few times. The chain combines TRBV7-6 with TRBJ2-7; D is unclear. Germline assignment: CDR1 SGHVS and CDR2 FNYEAQ. This CDR3 has 15 amino acids. V lost 5 bases and J lost 0, with 14 bases in between. The CDR3 reads CASSAPPSSSYEQYF. In DNA form, the CDR3 reads TGTGCCAGCAGCGCCCCGCCTTCTAGCTCCTACGAGCAGTACTTC. Supplemented by reference TRBV7-6 and TRBJ2-7, the full variable domain reads GAGVSQSPRYKVTKRGQDVALRCDPISGHVSLYWYRQALGQGPEFLTYFNYEAQQDKSGLPNDRFSAERPEGSISTLTIQRTEQRDSAMYRCASSAPPSSSYEQYFGPGTRLTVT.

The CDR3, as DNA: TGTGCCAGCAGCCTCGTGGGACAGGGTGAAAAGGTCGGCTACAATGAGCAGTTCTTC. Encoded protein: CASSLVGQGEKVGYNEQFF. The chain is built from TRBV5-6 and TRBJ2-1; 9 bases line up with TRBD1. The V gene's germline CDR1 is SGHDT and CDR2 YYEEEE. J gave up 3 bases and V 4 bases, and 17 bases lay outside the gene matches. This CDR3 has 19 residues.

The CDR3, as DNA: TGTGCCAGCAGTGATCCAGGGCAGGGAAGAGCCAATGAGCAGTTCTTC. Residues: CASSDPGQGRANEQFF. The chain joins TRBV25-1 to TRBJ2-1; D is possibly TRBD1 (5 bases). Germline CDR1 is MGHDK and CDR2 is SYGVNS. V lost 3 bases to trimming and J lost 6 bases, with 18 bases between them. The CDR3 loop spans 16 amino acids.

The chain carries TRBV3-1 and TRBJ2-7; TRBD2 matches 14 bases. The CDR3 is made up of 18 amino acids. Germline V gene sequence: CDR1 LGHDT, CDR2 YNNKEL (reference sequence). V shed 3 bases and J 5 bases; nucleotides not matched to a gene: 12. CDR3: CASSQGRGLAGESHEQYF. The CDR3 DNA follows: TGTGCCAGCAGCCAGGGGAGGGGACTAGCGGGAGAATCCCACGAGCAGTACTTC.

The chain recombines TRBV20-1 with TRBJ1-2; D remains ambiguous. V was shortened by 7 bases and J by 2 bases, with 14 bases between the two germline ends. CDR3 length: 13 residues. From germline, CDR1 is DFQATT and CDR2 SNEGSKA (reference sequence). The CDR3 is CSGISGSNYGYTF. CDR3 bases: TGCAGTGGCATTTCCGGATCCAACTATGGCTACACCTTC.

With respect to this clonotype: Mismatch with germline at one junction end may stem from a read error. The rearrangement joins TRBV6-5 to TRBJ2-1; 10 bases match TRBD2. CDR1 and CDR2 from the germline V gene are MNHEY and SVGAGI. The CDR3 length is 16 residues. The CDR3 here is CASGYWASGRGTEQFF. CDR3 nucleotide sequence: TGTGCCAGCGGTTACTGGGCTAGCGGGAGAGGGACTGAGCAGTTCTTC.

This chain joins TRBV15 and TRBJ1-5; the D is unclear. Trimming took off 6 bases at V and 3 bases at J, with 9 bases between the two ends. Per germline, CDR1 LNHNV and CDR2 YYDKDF (reference sequence). The CDR3 extends over 13 amino acids. CDR3 amino acids: CATSNENNQPQHF. The CDR3 DNA reads as TGTGCCACCAGTAATGAAAACAATCAGCCCCAGCATTTT.

This clonotype has only a few counts. This chain connects TRBV29-1 to TRBJ1-4, with 9 bases aligning to TRBD1. The CDR3 contains 14 residues. V dropped 5 bases and J dropped 11; count of bases not matched to a gene: 12. Germline V CDR1 and CDR2: SQVTM, ANQGSEA. The CDR3 nucleotides are TGCAGCGTTAGCTTAACAGGGGGCTCGGAGAAACTGTTTTTT. As protein: CSVSLTGGSEKLFF. Together with reference TRBV29-1 and TRBJ1-4, the CDR3 gives the full variable domain: SAVISQKPSRDICQRGTSLTIQCQVDSQVTMMFWYRQQPGQSLTLIATANQGSEATYESGFVIDKFPISRPNLTFSTLTVSNMSPEDSSIYLCSVSLTGGSEKLFFGSGTQLSVL.

CDR3 residues: CASTLTDPYGYTF. The CDR3 region has the DNA TGTGCCAGCACCCTGACGGACCCTTATGGCTACACCTTC. V and J are TRBV13 and TRBJ1-2; D is ambiguous. Germline V gene lookup returns CDR1 PRHDT and CDR2 FYEKMQ (reference sequence). The CDR3 totals 13 residues. The V gene lost 7 bases and the J gene lost 5 bases, with 14 bases spanning the gap.

The V gene is TRBV18, the J gene TRBJ2-3; TRBD2 might be the D (6 bases). V was pared by 4 bases and J by 2 bases, with 13 bases between. CDR3 length equals 15 residues. Per germline, CDR1 KGHSH and CDR2 LQKENI. CDR3 loop: CASSREVPHTDTQYF. As DNA, the CDR3 is TGTGCCAGCTCACGGGAGGTACCGCACACAGATACGCAGTATTTT.

The J gene is TRBJ2-1, the V gene TRBV11-2, with TRBD2 matching over 11 bases. The length of the CDR3 is 17 residues. Trimming cost V 1 base and J 5 bases; bases outside gene matches: 7. Germline CDR1 and CDR2: SGHAT and FQNNGV. CDR3 protein: CASSLATLTSGNNEQFF. Here the CDR3 DNA reads TGTGCCAGCAGCTTAGCGACTCTGACTAGCGGGAACAATGAGCAGTTCTTC.

The chain couples TRBV5-1 to TRBJ2-1; D unresolved. The germline CDR1 and CDR2 sequences are SGHRS and YFSETQ. The CDR3 covers 11 residues. The germline V and J ends were trimmed by 5 bases and 9 bases, with 9 bases remaining between them. CDR3 sequence (DNA): TGCGCCAGCAGTGGAGCCGGTGAGCAGTTCTTC. It yields the protein CASSGAGEQFF.